The rows below give T cell receptor beta chains drawn from one sample of a study of cytotoxic CD8 clonotypes in ibrutinib-treated CLL. The method was immunoSEQ multiplex PCR; TCRdb's version includes in-frame clones alone and lacks a portion of them. The repertoire consists of approximately 70,000 clones, with over 75% occurring once and the leading ten covering 3% to 3.5%. This sample comprised PBMCs, obtained after 12 months of ibrutinib treatment. All receptors derive from a human donor with chronic lymphocytic leukemia. Each CDR3 is given without its conserved first and last residue. Each record gives: V gene, clone size, J gene, CDR3 protein. The size entry is marked missing in some rows and otherwise reads once, few, many or a size class.

v_gene: TRBV19; abundance: few; j_gene: TRBJ1-5; CDR3aa: ATTSSPRQPQH
v_gene: TRBV27; abundance: NA; j_gene: TRBJ2-2; CDR3aa: ASSFGDSNTGELF
v_gene: TRBV4-3; abundance: NA; j_gene: TRBJ2-2; CDR3aa: ASSQEGPWREGRDTGELF
v_gene: TRBV6-5; abundance: NA; j_gene: TRBJ2-7; CDR3aa: ASRPDQEKHEQY
v_gene: TRBV5-1; abundance: NA; j_gene: TRBJ2-2; CDR3aa: ASTNEDGIGELF
v_gene: TRBV28; abundance: NA; j_gene: TRBJ2-7; CDR3aa: ASTGQSWEQY
v_gene: TRBV19; abundance: NA; j_gene: TRBJ1-3; CDR3aa: ASSIGGDSFSGNTIY
v_gene: TRBV4-2; abundance: NA; j_gene: TRBJ2-7; CDR3aa: ASSHPTLVTNEQY
v_gene: TRBV10-3; abundance: NA; j_gene: TRBJ1-2; CDR3aa: AISESQGRATYGYT
v_gene: TRBV5-5; abundance: NA; j_gene: TRBJ2-3; CDR3aa: ASSQITGQSTDTQY
v_gene: TRBV7-2; abundance: NA; j_gene: TRBJ1-2; CDR3aa: ASSLESGYYGYT
v_gene: TRBV19; abundance: NA; j_gene: TRBJ2-3; CDR3aa: ASSIAQEKDTQY
v_gene: TRBV28; abundance: NA; j_gene: TRBJ2-1; CDR3aa: ASSSHGGGGNEQF
v_gene: TRBV29-1; abundance: few; j_gene: TRBJ2-7; CDR3aa: SVRTPPLSEQY
v_gene: TRBV19; abundance: NA; j_gene: TRBJ1-5; CDR3aa: ASSGIMGQPQH
v_gene: TRBV6-5; abundance: NA; j_gene: TRBJ2-7; CDR3aa: ASSATGVPYEQY
v_gene: TRBV2; abundance: NA; j_gene: TRBJ2-7; CDR3aa: ASVRNYYEQY
v_gene: TRBV6-1; abundance: NA; j_gene: TRBJ2-2; CDR3aa: ASSEGFGYSGELF
v_gene: TRBV2; abundance: NA; j_gene: TRBJ2-1; CDR3aa: ASGLTGRGDEQF
v_gene: TRBV5-1; abundance: NA; j_gene: TRBJ2-2; CDR3aa: ASSLGDRDTGELF
v_gene: TRBV4-1; abundance: NA; j_gene: TRBJ2-7; CDR3aa: ASSQGPGLAGGNEQY
v_gene: TRBV29-1; abundance: NA; j_gene: TRBJ2-5; CDR3aa: SVVVSGRETQY
v_gene: TRBV11-2; abundance: once; j_gene: TRBJ1-2; CDR3aa: ASSQGQVYGYT
v_gene: TRBV5-6; abundance: NA; j_gene: TRBJ1-2; CDR3aa: ASSYRTGRGTNYGYT
v_gene: TRBV9; abundance: NA; j_gene: TRBJ2-3; CDR3aa: ASSAATGGSTDTQY
v_gene: TRBV30; abundance: few; j_gene: TRBJ1-5; CDR3aa: AWSRGDNQPQH
v_gene: TRBV19; abundance: NA; j_gene: TRBJ2-1; CDR3aa: ASSIGRGDEQF
v_gene: TRBV6-5; abundance: NA; j_gene: TRBJ2-1; CDR3aa: ASRGLAGGSGEQF
v_gene: TRBV7-9; abundance: NA; j_gene: TRBJ1-2; CDR3aa: ASSGRGVPAGANYGYT
v_gene: TRBV11-2; abundance: NA; j_gene: TRBJ1-1; CDR3aa: ASSLDGRLMNTEAF
v_gene: TRBV23-1; abundance: NA; j_gene: TRBJ1-2; CDR3aa: ASSQSGDSYGYT
v_gene: TRBV19; abundance: NA; j_gene: TRBJ1-2; CDR3aa: ASSIFPIGVDYGYT
v_gene: TRBV27; abundance: NA; j_gene: TRBJ2-7; CDR3aa: ASSLRKVGPTYEQY
v_gene: TRBV18; abundance: once; j_gene: TRBJ2-1; CDR3aa: ASSPPGQVYNEQF
v_gene: TRBV7-3; abundance: NA; j_gene: TRBJ2-1; CDR3aa: ASSLDGRYNEQF
v_gene: TRBV12-5; abundance: NA; j_gene: TRBJ1-3; CDR3aa: ASAQVGADTLSGNTIY
v_gene: TRBV4-1; abundance: once; j_gene: TRBJ2-5; CDR3aa: ASSQRATLAGEETQY
v_gene: TRBV18; abundance: NA; j_gene: TRBJ1-2; CDR3aa: ASSPGAGSGYT
v_gene: TRBV18; abundance: few; j_gene: TRBJ1-3; CDR3aa: ASSRDQGRYGNTIY
v_gene: TRBV6-5; abundance: once; j_gene: TRBJ2-7; CDR3aa: ASSTPTRTYEQY
v_gene: TRBV7-9; abundance: NA; j_gene: TRBJ2-1; CDR3aa: ASSPEGLAGFNEQF
v_gene: TRBV18; abundance: NA; j_gene: TRBJ2-4; CDR3aa: ASSPLANIQY
v_gene: TRBV10-1; abundance: NA; j_gene: TRBJ2-2; CDR3aa: ASRRDGANTGELF
v_gene: TRBV19; abundance: few; j_gene: TRBJ2-3; CDR3aa: AILRDPRADTQY